This entry concerns a single T cell receptor (beta chain). Compared with germline, one end of the junction differs, possibly owing to a read error. These data originate in a study of blood T cell repertoires in COVID-19. On the study more broadly: Samples representing acute and convalescent COVID-19 were sourced from the United States, Italy and Spain. T cells, B-cell-depleted T cells, or PBMCs provided the cDNA or gDNA that served as material.

How the authors handled the data: Reference gene primers were amplified, and this amplification served to estimate nucleated cell counts. Profiled with immunoSEQ multiplex PCR; TCRdb holds only in-frame clones, not every one. V, J and clone size reflect that table, while D and trimming were determined from the DNA. Of under 250,000 clones listed, about four fifths were seen once; the top ten hold 4% to 5%. The sample taken for sequencing was peripheral blood. The TCR sequence derives from a woman in her seventies with acute or convalescent COVID-19.

The CDR3 DNA reads as TGTGCTAGCAGCTTAGGAAACTCACGCGCAGATACGCAGTATTTT. Translated: CASSLGNSRADTQYF. The V gene is TRBV7-7, the J gene TRBJ2-3; D is uncertain. The CDR3 has 15 residues. Germline V lookup: CDR1 SSHAT, CDR2 FNYEAQ (reference sequence).